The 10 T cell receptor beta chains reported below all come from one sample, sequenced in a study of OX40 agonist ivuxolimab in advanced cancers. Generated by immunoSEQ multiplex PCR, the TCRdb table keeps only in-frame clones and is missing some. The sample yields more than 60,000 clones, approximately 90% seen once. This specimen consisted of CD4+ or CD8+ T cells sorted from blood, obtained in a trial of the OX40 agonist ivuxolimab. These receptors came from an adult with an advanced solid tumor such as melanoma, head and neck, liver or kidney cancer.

CDR3 amino acids: CASTYDRGRLFF. In nucleotides, the CDR3 is TGTGCCAGCACTTACGACAGGGGGAGACTGTTTTTT. The chain couples TRBV28 to TRBJ1-4; 9 bases are shared with TRBD1. Trimming at V came to 7 bases and at J to 13 bases, leaving 7 bases not matched to a gene. The CDR3 has 12 residues. Germline assignment: CDR1 MDHEN and CDR2 SYDVKM.

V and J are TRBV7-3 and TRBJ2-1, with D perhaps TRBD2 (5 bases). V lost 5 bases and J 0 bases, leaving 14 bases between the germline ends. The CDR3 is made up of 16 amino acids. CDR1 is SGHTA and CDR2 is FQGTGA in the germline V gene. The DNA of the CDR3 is TGTGCCAGCAGCCCCCTTAAAGGGAGCTCCTACAATGAGCAGTTCTTC. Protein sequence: CASSPLKGSSYNEQFF.

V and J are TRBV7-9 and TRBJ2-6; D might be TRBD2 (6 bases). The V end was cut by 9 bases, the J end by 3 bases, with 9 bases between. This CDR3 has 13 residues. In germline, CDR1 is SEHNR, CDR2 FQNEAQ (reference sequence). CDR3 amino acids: CASGGVGANVLTF. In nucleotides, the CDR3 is TGTGCCAGTGGAGGGGTTGGGGCCAACGTCCTGACTTTC.

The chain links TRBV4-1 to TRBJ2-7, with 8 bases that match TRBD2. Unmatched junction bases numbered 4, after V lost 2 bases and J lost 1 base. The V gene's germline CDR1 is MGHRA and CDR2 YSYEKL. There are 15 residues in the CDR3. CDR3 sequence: CASSQFSSGSYEQYF. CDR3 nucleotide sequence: TGCGCCAGCAGCCAATTCTCTAGCGGGTCCTACGAGCAGTACTTC.

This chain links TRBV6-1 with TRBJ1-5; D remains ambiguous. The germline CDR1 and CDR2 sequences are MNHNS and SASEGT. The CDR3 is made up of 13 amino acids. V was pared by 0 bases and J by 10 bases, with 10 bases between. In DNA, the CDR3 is TGTGCCAGCAGTGAAGCCCCCCTTGGTCCCCAGCATTTT. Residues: CASSEAPLGPQHF.

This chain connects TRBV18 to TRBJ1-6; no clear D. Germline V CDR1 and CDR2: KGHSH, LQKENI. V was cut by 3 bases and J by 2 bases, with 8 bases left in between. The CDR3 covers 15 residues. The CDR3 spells CASSPGTTYNSPLHF. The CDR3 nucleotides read TGTGCCAGCTCACCGGGAACAACCTATAATTCACCCCTCCACTTT.

Here the CDR3 DNA reads TGTGCCATCAGTGGGAGGGAGAACACTGAAGCTTTCTTT. It is translated as CAISGRENTEAFF. The chain recombines TRBV10-3 with TRBJ1-1; D not resolved. Trimming left V 4 bases short and J 1 base short, with 7 bases between. The CDR3 is 13 amino acids. Germline V gives CDR1 ENHRY, CDR2 SYGVKD.

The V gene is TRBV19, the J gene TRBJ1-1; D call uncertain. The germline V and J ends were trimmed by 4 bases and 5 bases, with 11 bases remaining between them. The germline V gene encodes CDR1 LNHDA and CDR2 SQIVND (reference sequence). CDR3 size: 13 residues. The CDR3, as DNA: TGTGCCAGTAGTAAGTTGGGGAGGACTGAAGCTTTCTTT. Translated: CASSKLGRTEAFF.

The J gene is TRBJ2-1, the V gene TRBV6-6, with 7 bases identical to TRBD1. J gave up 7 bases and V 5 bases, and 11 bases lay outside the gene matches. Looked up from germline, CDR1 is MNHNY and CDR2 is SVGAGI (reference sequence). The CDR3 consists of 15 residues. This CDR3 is CASSKPGQTGNEQFF. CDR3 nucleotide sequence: TGTGCCAGCAGTAAACCGGGACAGACGGGGAATGAGCAGTTCTTC.

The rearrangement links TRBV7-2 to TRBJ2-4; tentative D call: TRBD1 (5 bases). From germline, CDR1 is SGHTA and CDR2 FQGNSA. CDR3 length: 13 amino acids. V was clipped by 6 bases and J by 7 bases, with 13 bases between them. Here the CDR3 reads CASSTADTNIQYF. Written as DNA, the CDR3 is TGTGCCAGCAGTACGGCGGACACCAACATTCAGTACTTC.